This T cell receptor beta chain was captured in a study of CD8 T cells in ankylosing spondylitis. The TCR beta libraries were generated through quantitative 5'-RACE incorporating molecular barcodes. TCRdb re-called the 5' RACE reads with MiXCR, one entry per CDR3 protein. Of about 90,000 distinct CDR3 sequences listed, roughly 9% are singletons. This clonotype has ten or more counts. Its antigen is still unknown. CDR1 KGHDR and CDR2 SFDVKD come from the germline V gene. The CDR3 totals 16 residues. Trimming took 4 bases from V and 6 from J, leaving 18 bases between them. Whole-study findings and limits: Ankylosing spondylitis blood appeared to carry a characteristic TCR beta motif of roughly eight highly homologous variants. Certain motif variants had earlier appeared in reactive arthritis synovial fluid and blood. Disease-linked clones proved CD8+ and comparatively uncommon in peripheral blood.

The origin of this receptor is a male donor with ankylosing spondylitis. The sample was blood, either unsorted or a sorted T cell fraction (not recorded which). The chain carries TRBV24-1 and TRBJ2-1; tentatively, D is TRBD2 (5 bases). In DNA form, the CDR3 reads TGTGCCACCAGTGACACTCCTAGCTGGGAGAGCAATGAGCAGTTCTTC. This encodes CATSDTPSWESNEQFF.